This T cell receptor beta chain appears in the sequencing data of a study of CD8+ T cells in alopecia areata. TCR sequencing used cDNA made by reverse transcription of extracted RNA. Profiling relied on immunoSEQ multiplex PCR, and the TCRdb table lists in-frame clones only, not all of them. The sample records about 220,000 clones, approximately 57% being singletons. Described treatment: oral pan-JAK inhibitor, 5-10 mg twice daily. The TCR sequence derives from a human donor with alopecia areata. The sample in question was CD4+ T cells sorted from blood, obtained at week 4, from a patient treated with tofacitinib.

This CDR3 reads CAWSARGVYGNTIYF. The CDR3 bases are TGTGCCTGGAGTGCACGGGGGGTATATGGAAACACCATATATTTT. This rearrangement joins TRBV30 to TRBJ1-3; maybe TRBD1 (5 bases). The CDR3 is made up of 15 amino acids. Germline V gene sequence: CDR1 GTSNPN, CDR2 SVGIG (reference sequence). Trimming cost V 1 base and J 3 bases, with 13 bases left between them.